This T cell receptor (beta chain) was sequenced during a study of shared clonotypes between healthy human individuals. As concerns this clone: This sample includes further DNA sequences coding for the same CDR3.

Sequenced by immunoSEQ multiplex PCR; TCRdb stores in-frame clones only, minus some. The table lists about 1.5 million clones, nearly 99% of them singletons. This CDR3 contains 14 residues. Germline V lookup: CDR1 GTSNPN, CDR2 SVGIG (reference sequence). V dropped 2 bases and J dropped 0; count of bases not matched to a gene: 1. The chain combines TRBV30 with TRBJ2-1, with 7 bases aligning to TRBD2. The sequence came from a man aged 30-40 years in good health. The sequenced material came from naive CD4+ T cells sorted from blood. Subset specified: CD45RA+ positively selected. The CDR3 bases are TGTGCCTGGAGTCGCGGGAGCTCCTACAATGAGCAGTTCTTC. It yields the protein CAWSRGSSYNEQFF.